This T cell receptor beta chain was recovered during a study of human T cells and chemical hapten exposure. Study as a whole: Across its roughly 25 weeks, the study gave patients weekly diphenylcyclopropenone doses to the scalp. The cohort included alopecia areata under or over 50% scalp, totalis and universalis.

MiXCR, applied by TCRdb to the RACE reads, yields one record per CDR3 protein. The sample shows 300,000 to 400,000 distinct CDR3 sequences, approximately 5.1% of them seen only once. The CDR3 has 16 amino acids. The germline CDR1 and CDR2 sequences are LGHNA and YSLEER. V shed 0 bases and J 0 bases; nucleotides not matched to a gene: 3. Broader study findings: Donors in the study had alopecia, meaning their immune response may differ from healthy people's. The formation of large CDR3 similarity clusters by expanded TCRs significantly exceeded that of controls.

This clonotype was seen at least ten times. What it recognizes is unknown. Time point indicated: pre-sensitization, week 0. Treatment reported: therapeutic diphenylcyclopropenone sensitization with weekly scalp DPC. This sequence was found in a woman in her forties or fifties with alopecia areata. Some clones in this sample may be carry-over from other donors' samples. This chain connects TRBV4-3 to TRBJ2-3, with 7 bases matching TRBD2. The starting material was whole blood, obtained in connection with sensitization to the hapten diphenylcyclopropenone (DPC). The CDR3 is CASSQENSGSTDTQYF. CDR3 bases: TGCGCCAGCAGCCAAGAGAATAGCGGGAGCACAGATACGCAGTATTTT.